The source of this T cell receptor beta chain is a study of early T cells in non-severe SARS-CoV-2 infection. The wider study: Chains stayed unpaired after sequencing of bulk RNA from unsorted whole blood. Whole-study findings and limits: VDJdb matching skewed toward anti-spike CD8 responses, missing private and CD4 specificities.

Attached unique molecular identifiers marked individual cDNA molecules. One entry per CDR3 protein, called by TCRdb with MiXCR from the 5' RACE reads. The table records roughly 47,000 distinct CDR3 sequences, under 30% of them present only once. As to this clonotype: Its antigen is currently unknown.

The sample was whole blood, taken at baseline. The origin of this receptor is an adult who was a healthcare worker with PCR-confirmed SARS-CoV-2 infection or an uninfected control (not recorded which).

The chain's CDR3 is CASSERQGGGYGYTF. Here the CDR3 DNA reads TGTGCCAGCAGCGAACGCCAGGGGGGCGGCTATGGCTACACCTTC. The chain combines TRBV7-2 with TRBJ1-2, with 7 bases aligning to TRBD1. The CDR3 extends over 15 amino acids. Per the germline V gene, CDR1 is SGHTA and CDR2 is FQGNSA. Trimming took 5 bases from V and 4 from J; bases not matched to a gene: 10.